This T cell receptor (beta chain) stems from a study of cytomegalovirus exposure and HLA in healthy donors. Notes on this clone: Its antigen is unidentified.

CDR1 and CDR2 (germline): MNHEY, SVGAGI. The CDR3 extends over 15 amino acids. V was pared by 6 bases and J by 3 bases, with 4 bases of the junction left unmatched. The study's findings and limits: An apparent linkage of common viral pathogens to several of the most significant clusters emerged in a later analysis. Both high specificity and high sensitivity reportedly marked the classifier's diagnosis of cytomegalovirus status.

The primer mix had 60 Vbeta and 13 Jbeta primers. Libraries were prepared by immunoSEQ multiplex PCR; TCRdb keeps only in-frame clonotypes and omits some of them. The sample yields 140,000 to 150,000 clones, about 82% seen once. The sample consisted of PBMCs. The rearrangement links TRBV6-5 to TRBJ2-7; TRBD2 aligns across 14 bases. The TCR sequence derives from a male donor in good health and CMV-seronegative. CDR3 in DNA: TGTGCCAGCAGACCTGGGACTAGCGGGAGCTACGAGCAGTACTTC. Its protein is CASRPGTSGSYEQYF.